This TCR beta chain was documented in a study of long-term antiretroviral therapy in people with HIV. Study results and limitations: In samples taken after ART, diversity increased but remained below transplant donor control levels. Clones that expanded before ART (that is, prior to treatment) dominated the repertoire at all time points.

Survey-level immunoSEQ v3.0 assays were run. The assay was immunoSEQ multiplex PCR, and TCRdb's table has in-frame clones only and misses some. In the table there are about 16,000 clones, roughly 79% of which are singletons. This CDR3 is 15 amino acids long. The ends lost 5 bases at V and 4 bases at J; junction bases unmatched: 5. Germline V gene sequence: CDR1 SEHNR, CDR2 FQNEAQ (reference sequence). On this clone itself: As yet, its antigen is unknown.

Treatment locations for all participants with HIV were in the United States. The sample was unsorted PBMCs, taken 2.3 years after starting antiretroviral therapy. This clonotype originated in a woman between 40 and 55 years old with HIV. The rearrangement uses TRBV7-9 and TRBJ2-7; TRBD2 matches at 13 bases. The CDR3 loop is CASSTGLAGVYEQYF. The CDR3 nucleotides read TGTGCCAGCAGCACCGGACTAGCGGGAGTTTACGAGCAGTACTTC.